The entry below gives a single TCR beta chain sequence along with its context. The antigen remains undetermined. The sample originates from a study of T cell responses to AZD1222 COVID-19 vaccine. Study-level findings and limits: Receipt of two AZD1222 doses was followed by a rise in Spike-specific TCR breadth and depth. Donor demographics were predominantly white British with a female majority; clonal diversity may be underestimated. Spike-spanning, vaccine-associated CD4 TCRs were dominant at 160-218 and 743-854.

This table comes from immunoSEQ multiplex PCR, and its TCRdb copy is limited to in-frame clones, with some not included. The sample carries some 150,000 clones, roughly 88% recorded once. The CDR3 has 16 residues. The germline CDR1 and CDR2 sequences are SEHNR and FQNEAQ (reference sequence). With 5 bases removed from V and 4 bases from J, the gap between germline ends came to 20 bases. The sequenced sample was peripheral blood, obtained 28 days after the second AZD1222 dose. The clonotype comes from an adult who received the AZD1222 COVID-19 vaccine. The chain is built from TRBV7-9 and TRBJ1-1; tentative D call: TRBD1 (6 bases). The CDR3 reads CASSPLVTGSLTEAFF. Here the CDR3 DNA reads TGTGCCAGCAGCCCTCTAGTAACAGGGTCTCTCACTGAAGCTTTCTTT.